This TCR beta chain appears in the sequencing data of a study of cytomegalovirus exposure and HLA in healthy donors. Germline V gene data show CDR1 as SGDLS and CDR2 as YYNGEE. This CDR3 comprises 13 residues. V was shortened by 0 bases and J by 6 bases, with 10 bases between the two germline ends. 60 Vbeta and 13 Jbeta primers were used in PCR. Some clones are missing from TCRdb's copy, which holds only in-frame ones; the method was immunoSEQ multiplex PCR. The profile shows some 55,000 clones, about 80% of them singletons. Worth noting for this clone: Its antigen remains unknown.

Regarding donors, all were healthy bone marrow donors. Study-wide findings and caveats: Being productive about 90% or about 30% of the time was typical of most TCR beta V segments in an earlier analysis. When a later analysis was performed, an Asian-associated ancestry cluster reportedly had fewer N-insertions than the roughly 630-donor mean. By a later analysis, the bulk of CMV-associated TCR beta chains appeared HLA-restricted.

Sequences were obtained from PBMCs. The receptor was derived from a man aged 40-55 years in good health and CMV-seronegative. The V call is TRBV9, the J call TRBJ2-7; D might be TRBD2 (5 bases). Here the CDR3 reads CASSVGASREQYV. In DNA form, the CDR3 reads TGTGCCAGCAGCGTAGGGGCTAGCCGCGAGCAGTACGTC.